This T cell receptor (beta chain) came from a study of long-term antiretroviral therapy in people with HIV. Points from the study as a whole: Post-treatment diversity went higher with ART but stayed below transplant donor controls.

Each contributor possessed a minimum of one pre-ART and a minimum of two post-ART PBMC samples. The CDR3 totals 11 residues. CDR1 is DFQATT, CDR2 SNEGSKA, per germline (reference sequence). V shed 2 bases and J 8 bases; nucleotides not matched to a gene: 0. At survey level, the immunoSEQ assay was run in its v3.0 version. Method: immunoSEQ multiplex PCR; TCRdb's copy keeps in-frame clones and lacks some. The table includes about 7,800 clones, around 85% detected once. As to this clone: Its antigen is as yet unknown.

The source was unsorted PBMCs, collected around 2.7 years before starting antiretroviral therapy. The chain carries TRBV20-1 and TRBJ2-4; 7 bases line up with TRBD2. The clonotype originates from a man in his forties or fifties with HIV. The CDR3 region is CSARRGDIQYF. As DNA, the CDR3 is TGCAGTGCTAGACGGGGGGACATTCAGTACTTC.